This TCR beta chain is drawn from a study of cytomegalovirus exposure and HLA in healthy donors. Concerning this clone: Its antigen remains unknown.

The PCR was carried out with 60 Vbeta primers and 13 Jbeta primers. Here immunoSEQ multiplex PCR was the method, and the copy in TCRdb shows in-frame clones only, minus some. The sample carries 150,000 to 200,000 clones, about 85% recorded once. General study findings and limits: A later analysis linked a missense variant in DCLRE1C to the trimming of TCR beta V and J genes.

The CDR3 covers 13 residues. V dropped 9 bases and J dropped 8; count of bases not matched to a gene: 7. The germline CDR1 and CDR2 sequences are MNHEY and SMNVEV (reference sequence). Sequencing was carried out using PBMCs. This clonotype originated in a woman between 50 and 59 years old in good health and CMV-seronegative. This chain joins TRBV27 and TRBJ2-1; TRBD2 aligns across 10 bases. The CDR3 DNA is TGTGCCAGTTCTAGCGGGAGAATCGATGAGCAGTTCTTC. It encodes CASSSGRIDEQFF.